This TCR beta chain was sequenced during a study of long-term antiretroviral therapy in people with HIV. For each donor, at least one pre-ART and at least two post-ART PBMC samples were available. Assay version v3.0 of immunoSEQ was used, and it was run at survey level. Method: immunoSEQ multiplex PCR; TCRdb's copy keeps in-frame clones and lacks some. The sample lists about 43,000 clones, approximately 94% occurring once. The CDR3 is 15 residues long. V lost 2 bases, J lost 6 bases, and 4 bases stayed unmatched. Germline V gene lookup returns CDR1 SNHLY and CDR2 FYNNEI. The TCR originated in a man in his thirties or forties with HIV. The input for sequencing was unsorted PBMCs, taken about 9.1 years after starting antiretroviral therapy. V and J are TRBV2 and TRBJ2-2; TRBD1 aligns across 9 bases. The CDR3 sequence is CASSEFTGGPGELFF. CDR3 in DNA: TGTGCCAGCAGTGAATTTACAGGGGGCCCCGGGGAGCTGTTTTTT. The entire variable domain, with the rest obtained from reference TRBV2 and TRBJ2-2, is as follows: EPEVTQTPSHQVTQMGQEVILRCVPISNHLYFYWYRQILGQKVEFLVSFYNNEISEKSEIFDDQFSVERPDGSNFTLKIRSTKLEDSAMYFCASSEFTGGPGELFFGEGSRLTVL.